This T cell receptor beta chain was recovered during a study of human T cells and chemical hapten exposure. Turning to the study itself: The sensitizer, 2% DPC, was used on about 2 cm by about 2 cm of upper inner arm skin. Read at 6 days, the patch tests placed 0.01% DPC on the upper back.

Noted time point: patch test 1, 2 weeks after DPC sensitization. Sample treatment: therapeutic diphenylcyclopropenone sensitization with weekly scalp DPC. Attachment of unique molecular identifiers to individual cDNA molecules was performed in the library. TCRdb recomputed calls from the RACE reads with MiXCR, one row per CDR3 protein. The table has about 90,000 distinct CDR3 sequences, about 11% seen once; the top ten hold roughly 2.4%. V gave up 5 bases and J gave up 8 bases; unmatched junction bases: 10. There are 15 residues in the CDR3. Germline CDR1 reads SEHNR; CDR2 reads FQNEAQ (reference sequence). In this sample, this clonotype turned up many times.

This chain links TRBV7-9 with TRBJ1-4; 8 bases align to TRBD1. This material consisted of whole blood, taken in connection with sensitization to the hapten diphenylcyclopropenone (DPC). The TCR sequence derives from a man aged 40-55 years with alopecia areata. Some clones in this sample may be carry-over from other donors' samples. The CDR3 loop is CASSPRQGIQEKLFF. The CDR3 DNA follows: TGTGCCAGCAGCCCTCGACAGGGGATACAGGAAAAACTGTTTTTT.